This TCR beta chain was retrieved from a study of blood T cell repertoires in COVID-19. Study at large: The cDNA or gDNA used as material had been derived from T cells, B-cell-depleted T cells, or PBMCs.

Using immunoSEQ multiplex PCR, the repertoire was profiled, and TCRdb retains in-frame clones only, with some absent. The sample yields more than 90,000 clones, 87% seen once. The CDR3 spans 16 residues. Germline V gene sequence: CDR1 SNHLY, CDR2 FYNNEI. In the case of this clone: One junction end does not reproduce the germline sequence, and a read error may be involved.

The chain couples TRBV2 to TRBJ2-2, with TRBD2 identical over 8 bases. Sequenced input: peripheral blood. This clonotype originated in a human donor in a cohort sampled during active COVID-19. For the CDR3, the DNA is TGTGCCGGCAGGCGGGGGGCAACGTCGAACACCGGGGAGCTGTTTTTT. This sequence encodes CAGRRGATSNTGELFF.